These 22 T cell receptor beta chains were sequenced from one sample in a study of cytomegalovirus exposure and HLA in healthy donors. The PCR was carried out with 60 Vbeta primers and 13 Jbeta primers. Here immunoSEQ multiplex PCR was the method, and the copy in TCRdb shows in-frame clones only, minus some. The sample contains around 120,000 clones, around 79% of which appear only once. The sequencing sample was made of PBMCs. The receptors were sampled from a woman in her forties in good health and CMV-seronegative.

A few counts support this clone. This sequence joins TRBV10-3 and TRBJ2-3; 8 bases fit TRBD2. V was clipped by 7 bases and J by 6 bases; unmatched bases: 6. The CDR3 length is 13 residues. Germline V gene data show CDR1 as ENHRY and CDR2 as SYGVKD. Written as DNA, the CDR3 is TGTGCCATCAAGACTAGCGAGAGCGATACGCAGTATTTT. It specifies CAIKTSESDTQYF.

The chain carries TRBV12-5 and TRBJ2-3; D uncertain. Germline loops: CDR1 LGHNT, CDR2 FRNRAP. The CDR3 spans 14 residues. Trimming removed 1 base at V and 0 bases at J, with 5 bases between. The CDR3 nucleotides are TGTGCTAGTGGTTTGGGAGCTAGCACAGATACGCAGTATTTT. Encoded protein: CASGLGASTDTQYF.

The chain combines TRBV7-8 with TRBJ2-3; possible D gene TRBD1, 5 bases. CDR1 and CDR2 (germline): SGHVS, FQNEAQ. The length of the CDR3 is 16 residues. V lost 0 bases and J lost 0, with 10 bases in between. Written as DNA, the CDR3 is TGTGCCAGCAGCTTAGCTGGGGCGAGGAGCACAGATACGCAGTATTTT. It yields the protein CASSLAGARSTDTQYF.

The gene calls are TRBV11-1 and TRBJ2-6; 9 nucleotides align to TRBD1. CDR3 length: 17 residues. In germline, CDR1 is SGHAT, CDR2 FQDESV (reference sequence). J lost 0 bases, V lost 3 bases, and 3 bases had no gene match. CDR3 nucleotide sequence: TGTGCCAGCAGCTTGGGACAGGGTCTCTCTGGGGCCAACGTCCTGACTTTC. This translates into CASSLGQGLSGANVLTF.

V usage is TRBV27 and J usage is TRBJ2-7; TRBD2 matches 8 bases. CDR1 MNHEY and CDR2 SMNVEV come from the germline V gene (reference sequence). This CDR3 comprises 14 residues. With 2 bases clipped from V and 4 bases from J, the junction kept 4 bases outside the gene matches. The CDR3 protein is CASSLGGGIYEQYF. DNA for the CDR3: TGTGCCAGCAGTTTAGGCGGGGGGATATACGAGCAGTACTTC.

In this sample, this clone turned up a few times. Other nucleotide sequences in the sample specify the same CDR3. The rearrangement links TRBV7-2 to TRBJ2-5; no firm D call. V lost 1 base to trimming and J lost 2 bases, with 11 bases between them. The CDR3 totals 15 residues. Germline V gene sequence: CDR1 SGHTA, CDR2 FQGNSA. The CDR3 spells CASSLVGQVQETQYF. The CDR3 DNA reads as TGTGCCAGCAGCTTAGTAGGCCAGGTGCAAGAGACCCAGTACTTC. Based on the CDR3 plus reference TRBV7-2 and TRBJ2-5, the full variable domain is GAGVSQSPSNKVTEKGKDVELRCDPISGHTALYWYRQSLGQGLEFLIYFQGNSAPDKSGLPSDRFSAERTGGSVSTLTIQRTQQEDSAVYLCASSLVGQVQETQYFGPGTRLLVL.

CDR3 in amino acids: CASSLAQSGTSGGAGPGETQYF. For the CDR3, the DNA is TGTGCCAGCAGCTTAGCCCAATCCGGGACTAGCGGGGGGGCGGGGCCGGGAGAGACCCAGTACTTC. This chain uses TRBV7-6 with TRBJ2-5; 16 bases are shared with TRBD2. Trimming took 0 bases from V and 4 from J; bases not matched to a gene: 17. The germline V gene has CDR1 SGHVS and CDR2 FNYEAQ. The CDR3 loop spans 22 amino acids.

V and J are TRBV5-1 and TRBJ2-1; TRBD2 agrees at 8 bases. The CDR3 covers 13 residues. Germline V gives CDR1 SGHRS, CDR2 YFSETQ. V gave up 4 bases and J gave up 8 bases; unmatched junction bases: 5. The CDR3 nucleotides are TGCGCCAGCAGCGGGACTAGTTTAGATGAGCAGTTCTTC. This translates into CASSGTSLDEQFF.

CDR3 residues: CASSLGTSGNNEQFF. The CDR3 nucleotides read TGTGCCAGCAGCTTGGGCACTAGCGGGAACAATGAGCAGTTCTTC. The genes are TRBV5-5 and TRBJ2-1; TRBD2 matches 10 bases. The length of the CDR3 is 15 residues. The ends lost 0 bases at V and 5 bases at J; junction bases unmatched: 2. Per the germline V gene, CDR1 is SGHKS and CDR2 is YYEKEE (reference sequence).

The chain couples TRBV18 to TRBJ2-5; 7 nucleotides agree with TRBD2. Germline V CDR1 and CDR2: KGHSH, LQKENI. V trimming: 0 bases; J trimming: 4 bases; junction bases outside the gene matches: 8. The CDR3 is 16 residues long. The CDR3 nucleotides are TGTGCCAGCTCACCACCTACGGGACTAAAAGGAGAGACCCAGTACTTC. This translates into CASSPPTGLKGETQYF.

This chain connects TRBV28 to TRBJ1-5; 12 positions agree with TRBD1. The length of the CDR3 is 18 residues. Germline lookup yields CDR1 MDHEN and CDR2 SYDVKM. The trim removed 5 bases at V and 1 base at J, leaving 9 bases unmatched. The CDR3 sequence: CASSGRDRGRRSNQPQHF. CDR3 DNA sequence: TGTGCCAGCAGTGGGAGGGACAGGGGGCGAAGAAGCAATCAGCCCCAGCATTTT.

The DNA for the CDR3 is TGCGCCAGCAGCATACAGGGGCGGACTGAAGCTTTCTTT. Its protein is CASSIQGRTEAFF. The gene calls are TRBV5-1 and TRBJ1-1; 7 bases line up with TRBD1. Germline V gene lookup returns CDR1 SGHRS and CDR2 YFSETQ. The length of the CDR3 is 13 residues. V lost 4 bases to trimming and J lost 5 bases; unmatched junction nucleotides: 5.

The chain links TRBV19 to TRBJ2-7; 9 nucleotides agree with TRBD1. V was clipped by 5 bases and J by 10 bases; unmatched bases: 12. Looked up from germline, CDR1 is LNHDA and CDR2 is SQIVND (reference sequence). This CDR3 contains 14 residues. Written as DNA, the CDR3 is TGTGCCAGTAGTCCTCAGGGACAGGGTTCAAGTCAGTACTTC. It encodes CASSPQGQGSSQYF. The variable domain in full, with the rest retrieved from reference TRBV19 and TRBJ2-7, is DGGITQSPKYLFRKEGQNVTLSCEQNLNHDAMYWYRQDPGQGLRLIYYSQIVNDFQKGDIAEGYSVSREKKESFPLTVTSAQKNPTAFYLCASSPQGQGSSQYFGPGTRLTVT.

CDR3: CASSDSGQGPDTQYF. DNA of the CDR3: TGTGCCAGCAGTGACTCGGGACAGGGCCCAGATACGCAGTATTTT. The rearrangement links TRBV6-4 to TRBJ2-3, with 9 bases that match TRBD1. The germline V gene has CDR1 MRHNA and CDR2 SNTAGT. This CDR3 is built from 15 residues. V lost 0 bases, J lost 4 bases, and 2 bases stayed unmatched.

The J gene is TRBJ2-5, the V gene TRBV6-5; 9 nucleotides align to TRBD1. The closer fit of TRBJ2-7 to the DNA end suggests the J call may be wrong. Germline loops: CDR1 MNHEY, CDR2 SVGAGI. This CDR3 has 14 amino acids. The CDR3 DNA reads TGTGCCAGCAGTTACACACAGGGGGCCCACGAGCAGTACTTC. Protein product: CASSYTQGAHEQYF.

V gene TRBV6-5 combines with J gene TRBJ1-1; D gene unclear. This CDR3 is 13 amino acids long. V shed 4 bases and J shed 1 base, with 7 bases lying between them. The V gene's germline CDR1 is MNHEY and CDR2 SVGAGI. CDR3 in amino acids: CASSLAENTEAFF. For the CDR3, the DNA is TGTGCCAGCAGTTTAGCCGAGAACACTGAAGCTTTCTTT.

This clone was found a few times. This rearrangement joins TRBV7-3 to TRBJ2-2; the D is unclear. V was pared by 2 bases and J by 2 bases, with 9 bases between. Germline loops: CDR1 SGHTA, CDR2 FQGTGA. The CDR3 has 15 amino acids. The CDR3 DNA is TGTGCCAGCAGCTTAGGAGCGTTAAACACCGGGGAGCTGTTTTTT. Its protein is CASSLGALNTGELFF.

V is TRBV5-4 and J is TRBJ2-7; D is perhaps TRBD1 (5 bases). CDR3 length: 13 residues. Germline lookup yields CDR1 SGHNT and CDR2 YYREEE (reference sequence). V was pared by 2 bases and J by 1 base, with 7 bases between. CDR3 nucleotide sequence: TGTGCCAGCAGCTTCGGACAATCCTACGAGCAGTACTTC. The encoded protein is CASSFGQSYEQYF.

This chain links TRBV5-1 with TRBJ1-3; unclear D gene. V was cut by 5 bases and J by 0 bases, with 12 bases left in between. From germline, CDR1 is SGHRS and CDR2 YFSETQ. The CDR3 extends over 15 amino acids. The chain's CDR3 is CASRPGSYSGNTIYF. The CDR3 DNA is TGCGCCAGCAGGCCAGGATCCTACTCTGGAAACACCATATATTTT. The whole variable domain, filled in from reference TRBV5-1 and TRBJ1-3, reads KAGVTQTPRYLIKTRGQQVTLSCSPISGHRSVSWYQQTPGQGLQFLFEYFSETQRNKGNFPGRFSGRQFSNSRSEMNVSTLELGDSALYLCASRPGSYSGNTIYFGEGSWLTVV.

The V gene is TRBV27, the J gene TRBJ2-1, with TRBD2 matching 8 bases. The V gene's germline CDR1 is MNHEY and CDR2 SMNVEV (reference sequence). This CDR3 spans 15 amino acids. With 7 bases clipped from V and 3 bases from J, the junction kept 8 bases outside the gene matches. The CDR3, as DNA: TGTGCCAGCACCGGTAGCGGGGTTAACTACAATGAGCAGTTCTTC. Its protein product is CASTGSGVNYNEQFF.

The chain combines TRBV19 with TRBJ2-7; 10 bases line up with TRBD1. V was pared by 4 bases and J by 6 bases, with 6 bases of the junction left unmatched. CDR1 is LNHDA, CDR2 SQIVND, per germline (reference sequence). This CDR3 region has 14 residues. The CDR3 sequence: CASSNTGTGVEQYF. CDR3 sequence (DNA): TGTGCCAGTAGTAATACCGGGACAGGGGTCGAGCAGTACTTC.

This clone was detected only a few times. The chain employs TRBV6-5 and TRBJ2-1, with a tentative D call TRBD1 (6 bases). The CDR3 covers 13 residues. Germline V gives CDR1 MNHEY, CDR2 SVGAGI. V dropped 4 bases and J dropped 4 bases, with 8 bases sitting between them. The chain's CDR3 is CASSLRGYNEQFF. CDR3 coding DNA: TGTGCCAGCAGTTTAAGGGGGTACAATGAGCAGTTCTTC.